This TCR beta chain was profiled in a study of blood T cell repertoires in COVID-19. Overall study context: PBMCs, B-cell-depleted T cells, or T cells were the source of the cDNA or gDNA that made up the material.

Assay used: immunoSEQ multiplex PCR; TCRdb lists only in-frame clones, some missing. The table records approximately 380,000 clones, more than 75% of them present only once. The CDR3 has 18 amino acids. After removal of 0 bases from V and 1 base from J, the junction contained 2 bases not matched to a gene. Per germline, CDR1 WNHNN and CDR2 SYGVQD (reference sequence). Participant-given clinical history determined each cohort assignment. The chain uses TRBV10-1 and TRBJ1-6, with 11 nucleotides matching TRBD1. This receptor was identified in a woman younger than 35 who had recovered from COVID-19. The source material was PBMCs or T cells enriched from blood (not recorded which). CDR3 in amino acids: CASSESGQGASYNSPLHF. The CDR3 coding sequence is TGCGCCAGCAGTGAGTCAGGACAGGGGGCGTCCTATAATTCACCCCTCCACTTT.